One and the same sample provided the 28 T cell receptor beta chains below, sequenced in a study of T cell responses to AZD1222 COVID-19 vaccine (dated by TCRdb to about 2021). What the time point label conveys for this sample: about 28 days (+/-7) after the second vaccine dose. The method behind the library was the immunoSEQ multiplex PCR assay. The immuneACCESS repertoire file appears here via TCRdb, limited to in-frame rearrangements. These files lack a portion of the clones; in checked studies, under half of the deficit traces to unresolved V genes, and the cause of the others is not known. The sample table shows 70,000 to 90,000 clones, and over 75% are seen once. The top ten clones comprise about an eighth of the sample. This specimen was peripheral blood, taken 28 days after the second AZD1222 dose. These TCRs come from an adult who received the AZD1222 COVID-19 vaccine.

The chain links TRBV29-1 to TRBJ1-1; tentatively, D is TRBD1 (5 bases). The germline gives CDR1 SQVTM, CDR2 ANQGSEA. The CDR3 runs 14 residues. V lost 7 bases, J lost 3 bases, and 18 bases lay in between. The CDR3 protein is CSGRMGGLHTEAFF. CDR3 sequence (DNA): TGCAGCGGACGCATGGGGGGGTTGCACACTGAAGCTTTCTTT.

This clone has only a few counts. CDR3 region: CASRHSGLSNQPQHF. In DNA form, the CDR3 reads TGTGCCAGCAGGCATTCAGGTTTAAGCAATCAGCCCCAGCATTTT. The chain joins TRBV6-5 to TRBJ1-5; D remains ambiguous. Germline-derived CDR1 and CDR2 are MNHEY and SVGAGI. The CDR3 consists of 15 residues. V shed 6 bases and J shed 1 base, with 13 bases lying between them.

The V and J genes are TRBV3-1 (or the pseudogene TRBV3-2) and TRBJ1-3, with D uncertain. Germline V CDR1 and CDR2: LGHDT, YNNKEL (reference sequence). This CDR3 is built from 16 residues. V was pared by 1 base and J by 4 bases, with 14 bases between. The CDR3 region has the DNA TGTGCCAGCAGCCAAGGGATTAATCCCAAGGGAAACACCATATATTTT. This encodes CASSQGINPKGNTIYF.

The chain couples TRBV18 to TRBJ1-2, with D perhaps matching TRBD1 (5 bases). Germline V gene lookup returns CDR1 KGHSH and CDR2 LQKENI. The CDR3 runs to 14 residues. Trimming stripped 4 bases from V and 3 bases from J, with 12 bases between. CDR3 sequence reads: CASSLGSGDYGYTF. CDR3 nucleotide sequence: TGTGCCAGCTCACTAGGCTCGGGGGACTATGGCTACACCTTC. Drawing the rest from reference TRBV18 and TRBJ1-2, the complete variable domain is NAGVMQNPRHLVRRRGQEARLRCSPMKGHSHVYWYRQLPEEGLKFMVYLQKENIIDESGMPKERFSAEFPKEGPSILRIQQVVRGDSAAYFCASSLGSGDYGYTFGSGTRLTVV.

The DNA for the CDR3 is TGTGCCAGCTCACACCTAACCGGGGAAGGGGAAAAACTGTTTTTT. Translation: CASSHLTGEGEKLFF. This chain connects TRBV18 to TRBJ1-4; no reliable D call. CDR3 length equals 15 residues. Looked up from germline, CDR1 is KGHSH and CDR2 is LQKENI. Trimming pared 4 bases from V and 8 bases from J, leaving 17 bases between.

CDR3 sequence: CASSTKLAGLYNEQFF. The CDR3 DNA follows: TGTGCCAGTAGTACCAAACTAGCGGGGCTTTACAATGAGCAGTTCTTC. This rearrangement joins TRBV19 to TRBJ2-1; 10 bases fit TRBD2. V lost 4 bases to trimming and J lost 4 bases; unmatched junction nucleotides: 7. The germline gives CDR1 LNHDA, CDR2 SQIVND (reference sequence). The CDR3 has 16 amino acids. The variable domain in full, with the rest retrieved from reference TRBV19 and TRBJ2-1, is DGGITQSPKYLFRKEGQNVTLSCEQNLNHDAMYWYRQDPGQGLRLIYYSQIVNDFQKGDIAEGYSVSREKKESFPLTVTSAQKNPTAFYLCASSTKLAGLYNEQFFGPGTRLTVL.

Here the CDR3 DNA reads TGCGCCAGCAGCTTGGCGGGGACAGGGTCTCGGAGTGAAGCTTTCTTT. It yields the protein CASSLAGTGSRSEAFF. The rearrangement uses TRBV5-1 and TRBJ1-1; 9 nucleotides match TRBD1. This CDR3 region has 16 residues. Germline CDR1 and CDR2: SGHRS and YFSETQ. The V and J ends lost 0 bases and 7 bases, in that order; junction bases with no gene match: 10.

This clone has a single count. This chain uses TRBV28 with TRBJ2-7, with 8 bases fitting TRBD2. The CDR3 is made up of 15 amino acids. Per germline, CDR1 MDHEN and CDR2 SYDVKM. The V segment lost 6 bases and the J segment 6 bases; nucleotides outside the gene matches: 13. CDR3 DNA: TGTGCCAGCAGGGTGCGGACTAGCTTGGGGGGCGAGCAGTACTTC. Its protein is CASRVRTSLGGEQYF. Full variable domain (remainder filled in from reference TRBV28 and TRBJ2-7): DVKVTQSSRYLVKRTGEKVFLECVQDMDHENMFWYRQDPGLGLRLIYFSYDVKMKEKGDIPEGYSVSREKKERFSLILESASTNQTSMYLCASRVRTSLGGEQYFGPGTRLTVT.

This clone was found a few times. The chain employs TRBV10-3 and TRBJ1-1; D unresolved. Germline V gene data show CDR1 as ENHRY and CDR2 as SYGVKD. Trimming removed 11 bases from V and 1 base from J, with 17 bases in between. CDR3 length equals 14 residues. The CDR3 DNA is TGTGCCGTCGCGACTCAGATCTCGAACACTGAAGCTTTCTTT. Residues: CAVATQISNTEAFF.

This clone has only a few counts. V usage is TRBV9 and J usage is TRBJ2-2, with a tentative D call TRBD1 (5 bases). The CDR3 is 15 residues long. Germline CDR1 is SGDLS and CDR2 is YYNGEE. V shed 0 bases and J shed 6 bases, with 12 bases lying between them. DNA of the CDR3: TGTGCCAGCAGCGTAGTTGTGGGGCCCCCCGGGGAGCTGTTTTTT. Protein sequence: CASSVVVGPPGELFF.

The gene calls are TRBV6-5 and TRBJ1-5; D call uncertain. The V end lost 6 bases, the J end lost 3 bases, and 12 bases lay between the germline ends. From germline, CDR1 is MNHEY and CDR2 SVGAGI. The CDR3 length is 14 residues. CDR3 sequence: CASRSEVVNQPQHF. The CDR3 nucleotides read TGTGCCAGCAGAAGTGAGGTCGTCAATCAGCCCCAGCATTTT.

This sequence joins TRBV30 and TRBJ1-1; D uncertain. Germline V gene data show CDR1 as GTSNPN and CDR2 as SVGIG (reference sequence). V was pared by 2 bases and J by 2 bases, with 9 bases between. This CDR3 comprises 13 residues. The CDR3 loop is CAWSYAANTEAFF. CDR3 nucleotide sequence: TGTGCCTGGAGTTATGCGGCCAACACTGAAGCTTTCTTT.

CDR3 loop: CASSRGGASDTQYF. CDR3 coding DNA: TGTGCCAGCAGCCGCGGGGGGGCTTCGGATACGCAGTATTTT. The rearrangement uses TRBV4-2 and TRBJ2-3; TRBD2 matches at 9 bases. The CDR3 is 14 amino acids. CDR1 and CDR2 from the germline V gene are LGHNA and YNFKEQ. Losses at the gene ends were 4 bases for V and 6 bases for J; bases not matched to a gene: 5.

This clone was seen more than once but under ten times. The chain couples TRBV28 to TRBJ1-5; D possibly corresponds to TRBD1 (6 bases). From germline, CDR1 is MDHEN and CDR2 SYDVKM. The CDR3 totals 14 residues. Between the trimmed V and J ends, which lost 7 bases and 6 bases, there was a span of 16 bases. CDR3 in DNA: TGTGCCAGCAATGGAGGGGGTAGGGGTCAGCCCCAGCATTTT. Translation: CASNGGGRGQPQHF. The full variable domain, with the rest looked up from reference TRBV28 and TRBJ1-5, is DVKVTQSSRYLVKRTGEKVFLECVQDMDHENMFWYRQDPGLGLRLIYFSYDVKMKEKGDIPEGYSVSREKKERFSLILESASTNQTSMYLCASNGGGRGQPQHFGDGTRLSIL.

This clone was observed once. The chain uses TRBV27 and TRBJ2-7, with 10 positions matching TRBD2. Germline CDR1 is MNHEY and CDR2 is SMNVEV (reference sequence). The CDR3 runs 15 residues. Trimming at V came to 6 bases and at J to 4 bases, leaving 9 bases not matched to a gene. The chain's CDR3 is CASRAYGTSDYEQYF. For the CDR3, the DNA is TGTGCCAGCAGGGCCTACGGGACTAGCGATTACGAGCAGTACTTC.

This clone was recorded only once. This chain joins TRBV6-2 or TRBV6-3 and TRBJ2-7; 7 bases agree with TRBD1. Looked up from germline, CDR1 is MNHEY and CDR2 is SVGEGT. This CDR3 region has 12 residues. With 5 bases clipped from V and 4 bases from J, the junction kept 2 bases outside the gene matches. The CDR3 DNA sequence: TGTGCCAGCAGTATACAGGGGTACGAGCAGTACGTC. It yields the protein CASSIQGYEQYV.

Here the CDR3 reads CAISESSGRANGELFF. The CDR3 DNA follows: TGTGCCATCAGTGAGTCGAGCGGGAGGGCCAACGGGGAGCTGTTTTTT. The chain links TRBV10-3 to TRBJ2-2; the match to TRBD2 covers 10 bases. CDR3 length: 16 amino acids. Germline V gene sequence: CDR1 ENHRY, CDR2 SYGVKD. The V and J ends lost 0 bases and 7 bases, in that order; junction bases with no gene match: 5.

The chain employs TRBV5-6 and TRBJ1-2, with D possibly TRBD1 on 5 matching bases. Germline assignment: CDR1 SGHDT and CDR2 YYEEEE. V dropped 0 bases and J dropped 8 bases, with 14 bases sitting between them. CDR3 length equals 14 residues. The CDR3, as DNA: TGTGCCAGCAGCTTGGGAGGGGTTCAAGGGGGCTACACCTTC. Translated, it gives CASSLGGVQGGYTF.

This clone was picked up a small number of times. V usage is TRBV12-3 or TRBV12-4 and J usage is TRBJ1-5; D uncertain. V lost 3 bases, J lost 6 bases, and 6 bases lay in between. This CDR3 has 12 residues. This CDR3 is CASSLGSQPQHF. The CDR3 DNA is TGTGCCAGCAGTTTGGGTTCTCAGCCCCAGCATTTT.

The rearrangement joins TRBV7-2 to TRBJ1-2; possibly TRBD1 for D (6 bases). Trimming stripped 1 base from V and 8 bases from J, with 11 bases between. The CDR3 is 13 residues long. Germline CDR1 reads SGHTA; CDR2 reads FQGNSA. This CDR3 reads CASSLGTAGGYTF. CDR3 nucleotide sequence: TGTGCCAGCAGCTTAGGGACAGCGGGCGGCTACACCTTC.

The rearrangement joins TRBV4-1 to TRBJ2-7; 7 nucleotides agree with TRBD1. J was trimmed by 6 bases and V by 0 bases; bases with no gene match: 5. Looked up from germline, CDR1 is MGHRA and CDR2 is YSYEKL. The CDR3 totals 14 residues. Here the CDR3 reads CASSQEGGRGEQYF. CDR3 DNA sequence: TGCGCCAGCAGCCAAGAAGGGGGCAGGGGCGAGCAGTACTTC.

The chain couples TRBV7-9 to TRBJ2-2, with 9 bases matching TRBD1. The CDR3 runs 14 residues. Germline CDR1 reads SEHNR; CDR2 reads FQNEAQ (reference sequence). Trimming removed 6 bases from V and 4 bases from J; junction bases left unmatched: 3. Here the CDR3 reads CASSGQGFTGELFF. CDR3 in DNA: TGTGCCAGCAGTGGACAGGGGTTCACCGGGGAGCTGTTTTTT.

This clone was recorded a few times. The rearrangement links TRBV10-2 to TRBJ2-1, with 7 bases aligning to TRBD2. CDR1 and CDR2 (germline): WSHSY, SAAADI. V was clipped by 6 bases and J by 4 bases; unmatched bases: 9. The CDR3 runs to 15 residues. The CDR3 DNA sequence: TGCGCCAGCAGGGCAGATAGCGGGCCTTACAATGAGCAGTTCTTC. Translation: CASRADSGPYNEQFF.

The chain employs TRBV11-2 and TRBJ1-1, with TRBD1 as a possible D gene (6 bases). The CDR3 extends over 15 amino acids. V was pared by 2 bases and J by 7 bases, with 17 bases between. Per germline, CDR1 SGHAT and CDR2 FQNNGV. The CDR3 reads CASSLSLGGPYEAFF. The CDR3 region has the DNA TGTGCCAGCAGCTTATCCCTCGGGGGGCCCTATGAAGCTTTCTTT. Together with reference TRBV11-2 and TRBJ1-1, the CDR3 gives the full variable domain: EAGVAQSPRYKIIEKRQSVAFWCNPISGHATLYWYQQILGQGPKLLIQFQNNGVVDDSQLPKDRFSAERLKGVDSTLKIQPAKLEDSAVYLCASSLSLGGPYEAFFGQGTRLTVV.

The V gene is TRBV30, the J gene TRBJ2-3, with D hard to call. V gave up 0 bases and J gave up 3 bases, with 7 bases separating them. Germline V lookup: CDR1 GTSNPN, CDR2 SVGIG (reference sequence). The CDR3 has 13 amino acids. The CDR3 DNA is TGTGCCTGGAGTGTACTGGAGACAGATACGCAGTATTTT. Encoded protein: CAWSVLETDTQYF. Based on the CDR3 plus reference TRBV30 and TRBJ2-3, the full variable domain is SQTIHQWPATLVQPVGSPLSLECTVEGTSNPNLYWYRQAAGRGLQLLFYSVGIGQISSEVPQNLSASRPQDRQFILSSKKLLLSDSGFYLCAWSVLETDTQYFGPGTRLTVL.

The chain employs TRBV11-3 and TRBJ2-5; D possibly corresponds to TRBD1 (6 bases). Germline values: CDR1 SGHNT, CDR2 YENEEA. The CDR3 spans 13 residues. V lost 2 bases to trimming and J lost 5 bases, with 9 bases between them. CDR3 sequence (DNA): TGTGCCAGCAGCTTATGGGGGCTGGAGACCCAGTACTTC. This gives the protein CASSLWGLETQYF.

This clone was recorded once. The V and J genes are TRBV27 and TRBJ2-1; either TRBD1 or TRBD2 may fit D (5 bases each). V shed 8 bases and J shed 0 bases, with 17 bases lying between them. Germline V lookup: CDR1 MNHEY, CDR2 SMNVEV (reference sequence). This CDR3 has 16 amino acids. CDR3 bases: TGTGCCAGCTTGGAGCTGGGACGGAACTCCTACAATGAGCAGTTCTTC. Protein: CASLELGRNSYNEQFF.

In this sample, this clone turned up a few times. The rearrangement joins TRBV28 to TRBJ1-6; perhaps TRBD1 as D (5 bases). CDR3 length: 15 amino acids. The germline V gene has CDR1 MDHEN and CDR2 SYDVKM. V was trimmed by 5 bases and J by 3 bases, leaving 11 bases between them. DNA for the CDR3: TGTGCCAGCAGTGGAGGAAGGGGCTATAATTCACCCCTCCACTTT. Encoded protein: CASSGGRGYNSPLHF.